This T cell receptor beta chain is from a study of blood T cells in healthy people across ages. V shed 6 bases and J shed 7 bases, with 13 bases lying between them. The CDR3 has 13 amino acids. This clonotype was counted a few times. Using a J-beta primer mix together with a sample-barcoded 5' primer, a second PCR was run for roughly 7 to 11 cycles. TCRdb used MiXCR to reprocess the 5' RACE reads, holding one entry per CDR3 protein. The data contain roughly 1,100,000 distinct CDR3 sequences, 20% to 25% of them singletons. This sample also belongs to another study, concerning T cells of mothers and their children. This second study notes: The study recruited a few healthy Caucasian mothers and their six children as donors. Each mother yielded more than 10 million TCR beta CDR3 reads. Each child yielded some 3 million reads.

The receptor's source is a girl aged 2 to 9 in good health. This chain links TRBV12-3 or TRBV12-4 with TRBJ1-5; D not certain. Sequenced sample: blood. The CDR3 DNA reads TGTGCCAGCAGCTCGGACTCCCTACAGCCCCAGCATTTT. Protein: CASSSDSLQPQHF.